This TCR beta chain is drawn from a study of cytomegalovirus exposure and HLA in healthy donors. The germline V gene has CDR1 SGHTA and CDR2 FQGNSA. The J segment lost 3 bases and the V segment lost 5 bases, leaving 10 bases of the junction unmatched. CDR3 length: 15 amino acids. TCRdb's copy holds only in-frame clones and misses some; the assay was immunoSEQ multiplex PCR. The sample contains about 82,000 clones, 85% to 95% of which appear only once. While the first cohort had some 700 subjects, the donors belonged to the separate validation cohort of about 110 subjects. Sequencing was performed on PBMCs. V is TRBV7-2 and J is TRBJ2-7; TRBD1 agrees at 7 bases. The TCR comes from a man in his late teens or twenties in good health and CMV-seronegative. The CDR3 reads CASSTPGTALYEQYF. The CDR3 DNA follows: TGTGCCAGCAGCACCCCCGGGACAGCCCTCTACGAGCAGTACTTC. The variable domain in full, completed from reference TRBV7-2 and TRBJ2-7, reads GAGVSQSPSNKVTEKGKDVELRCDPISGHTALYWYRQSLGQGLEFLIYFQGNSAPDKSGLPSDRFSAERTGGSVSTLTIQRTQQEDSAVYLCASSTPGTALYEQYFGPGTRLTVT.